These 20 T cell receptor beta chains originate from one sample sequenced in a study of blood T cells in healthy people across ages. The authors ran a second PCR of 7 to 11 cycles using a sample-barcoded 5' primer and a J-beta primer mix. MiXCR, run by TCRdb on the 5' RACE reads, gives a single entry per CDR3 protein. Here the sample spans fewer than 800,000 distinct CDR3 sequences, just under 25% being singletons. This sample was shared with a second study, whose subject was T cells of mothers and their children.

Material for sequencing was blood. The source is a boy between 10 and 17 years old in good health.

This clonotype showed up many times. The chain carries TRBV7-8 and TRBJ2-5, with D unresolved. The CDR3 consists of 13 residues. CDR1 SGHVS and CDR2 FQNEAQ come from the germline V gene. The germline V and J ends were trimmed by 2 bases and 4 bases, with 8 bases remaining between them. The DNA for the CDR3 is TGTGCCAGCAGCTTAATCTGGGTAGAGACCCAGTACTTC. Residues: CASSLIWVETQYF. Combining the CDR3 with reference TRBV7-8 and TRBJ2-5 gives the whole variable domain GAGVSQSPRYKVAKRGQDVALRCDPISGHVSLFWYQQALGQGPEFLTYFQNEAQLDKSGLPSDRFFAERPEGSVSTLKIQRTQQEDSAVYLCASSLIWVETQYFGPGTRLLVL.

There are a few counts of this clonotype. The chain carries TRBV21-1 and TRBJ2-6. TRBV21-1 is deemed a pseudogene. The CDR3 totals 17 residues. CDR3 residues: CASSLRGQGSGANVLTF. The CDR3 coding sequence is TGTGCCAGCAGCCTCCGAGGACAGGGTTCTGGGGCCAACGTCCTGACTTTC.

This clonotype has a handful of counts. At one end, the junction sequence differs from germline, possibly due to a read error. The chain couples TRBV7-3 to TRBJ2-3, with 11 nucleotides matching TRBD2. The CDR3 spans 15 residues. Germline CDR1 and CDR2: SGHTA and FQGTGA. The CDR3 DNA is TGTGCCAGCAGCTTGACTAGCGGGGAAACAGATACGCGGTATTTT. Translated, it gives CASSLTSGETDTRYF.

The chain links TRBV5-1 to TRBJ2-3, with TRBD1 as a possible D gene (5 bases). V lost 4 bases to trimming and J lost 2 bases, with 11 bases between them. The length of the CDR3 is 14 residues. Germline V gene lookup returns CDR1 SGHRS and CDR2 YFSETQ. The CDR3 bases are TGCGCCAGCAGCCCAGACAGAATCACAGATACGCAGTATTTT. Its translation: CASSPDRITDTQYF.

This clonotype was counted a few times. The genes are TRBV11-2 and TRBJ2-5; D might be TRBD1 or TRBD2, each matching 5 bases. Germline V gene data show CDR1 as SGHAT and CDR2 as FQNNGV. This CDR3 comprises 14 residues. Trimming shortened V by 7 bases and J by 7 bases, and 19 bases separated the two germline ends. The CDR3 spells CASTLRGSFGTQYF. The CDR3 bases are TGTGCCAGCACTCTCCGGGGCTCCTTTGGGACCCAGTACTTC. Variable domain in full (rest from reference TRBV11-2 and TRBJ2-5): EAGVAQSPRYKIIEKRQSVAFWCNPISGHATLYWYQQILGQGPKLLIQFQNNGVVDDSQLPKDRFSAERLKGVDSTLKIQPAKLEDSAVYLCASTLRGSFGTQYFGPGTRLLVL.

The chain carries TRBV18 and TRBJ2-6, with D hard to call. The CDR3 covers 16 residues. Trimming shortened V by 1 base and J by 2 bases, and 9 bases separated the two germline ends. Germline CDR1 reads KGHSH; CDR2 reads LQKENI. CDR3 amino acids: CASSPQSGTGANVLTF. CDR3 DNA: TGTGCCAGCTCACCACAGTCTGGGACTGGGGCCAACGTCCTGACTTTC.

This clonotype was counted a few times. J is TRBJ2-7 and V is TRBV7-8; D not resolved. The CDR3 runs 14 residues. From germline, CDR1 is SGHVS and CDR2 FQNEAQ. Trimming removed 3 bases at V and 4 bases at J, with 13 bases between. This chain's CDR3 is CASSFVLDRYEQYF. The DNA for the CDR3 is TGTGCCAGCAGCTTTGTTCTCGATCGATACGAGCAGTACTTC.

This chain uses TRBV9 with TRBJ1-3, with a possible D match to TRBD1 (5 bases). Germline loops: CDR1 SGDLS, CDR2 YYNGEE. The CDR3 length is 14 residues. The V and J ends lost 0 bases and 3 bases respectively, with 7 bases between them. The CDR3, as DNA: TGTGCCAGCAGCGTAGGACAGAGTGGAAACACCATATATTTT. Protein product: CASSVGQSGNTIYF.

This clonotype has only a few counts. The chain has TRBV4-1 and TRBJ2-5; perhaps TRBD2 as D (6 bases). V shed 1 base and J shed 1 base, with 10 bases lying between them. There are 15 residues in the CDR3. CDR1 is MGHRA, CDR2 YSYEKL, per germline. CDR3 nucleotides: TGCGCCAGCAGCCAAGCGGACTACACCCAAGAGACCCAGTACTTC. Translation gives CASSQADYTQETQYF.

The chain uses TRBV7-2 and TRBJ2-7; D perhaps matches TRBD1 (5 bases). V gave up 5 bases and J gave up 0 bases, with 17 bases separating them. The CDR3 loop spans 16 amino acids. Germline CDR1 reads SGHTA; CDR2 reads FQGNSA. CDR3 in amino acids: CASSQGAAGPSYEQYF. CDR3 bases: TGTGCCAGCAGCCAAGGGGCGGCAGGGCCCTCCTACGAGCAGTACTTC.

The chain employs TRBV29-1 and TRBJ2-3; D is possibly TRBD1 (6 bases). The CDR3 consists of 14 residues. Germline V gene sequence: CDR1 SQVTM, CDR2 ANQGSEA. With 7 bases removed from V and 2 bases from J, the gap between germline ends came to 16 bases. The CDR3 sequence: CSGSDRSSTDTQYF. The CDR3 bases are TGCAGCGGATCCGACAGGTCTTCCACAGATACGCAGTATTTT.

This chain uses TRBV20-1 with TRBJ2-7; D may correspond to TRBD1 or TRBD2 (7 bases each). The CDR3 loop spans 15 amino acids. With 6 bases removed from V and 7 bases from J, the gap between germline ends came to 25 bases. CDR1 and CDR2 (germline): DFQATT, SNEGSKA (reference sequence). The CDR3 bases are TGCAGTGCGCTCCTGTTCAGGGGGGGACCGGGGGAGCAGTACTTC. Translation: CSALLFRGGPGEQYF.

This clonotype was picked up a small number of times. This chain connects TRBV6-1 to TRBJ2-6; D ambiguous. There are 15 residues in the CDR3. Germline V gives CDR1 MNHNS, CDR2 SASEGT. V lost 2 bases and J 0 bases, leaving 5 bases between the germline ends. CDR3 nucleotides: TGTGCCAGCAGTGAATGGGTCTCTGGGGCCAACGTCCTGACTTTC. This encodes CASSEWVSGANVLTF.

This chain uses TRBV6-2 or TRBV6-3 with TRBJ2-4; 9 nucleotides match TRBD2. This CDR3 has 16 residues. With V trimmed by 7 bases and J by 2 bases, 9 bases remained unmatched. The germline CDR1 and CDR2 sequences are MNHEY and SVGEGT. The CDR3 nucleotides are TGTGCCAGCAAGGCTAGCGGGAAGTCATCCAAAAACATTCAGTACTTC. This gives the protein CASKASGKSSKNIQYF.

The chain carries TRBV12-3 or TRBV12-4 and TRBJ1-2, with D hard to call. Deletions cut 3 bases from V and 8 bases from J, with 10 bases between. The CDR3 extends over 12 amino acids. Written as DNA, the CDR3 is TGTGCCAGCAGTTTTATGGTGGAAGGCTACACCTTC. Translation: CASSFMVEGYTF.

This chain links TRBV29-1 with TRBJ1-1, with D perhaps matching TRBD1 (6 bases). CDR1 is SQVTM, CDR2 ANQGSEA, per germline. The CDR3 covers 13 residues. Trimming stripped 3 bases from V and 4 bases from J, with 12 bases between. The CDR3 bases are TGCAGCGTTGACATGGGGGGCGCCACTGAAGCTTTCTTT. This encodes CSVDMGGATEAFF.

This clonotype occurred a few times. This chain joins TRBV19 and TRBJ2-5, with 8 nucleotides matching TRBD1. V gave up 6 bases and J gave up 2 bases; unmatched junction bases: 5. Germline V gene data show CDR1 as LNHDA and CDR2 as SQIVND (reference sequence). CDR3 size: 14 residues. CDR3 nucleotide sequence: TGTGCCAGTAGAGGACAGGGCTATCAAGAGACCCAGTACTTC. It translates to CASRGQGYQETQYF.

This clonotype was seen a handful of times. The rearrangement uses TRBV6-5 and TRBJ1-5; TRBD1 might be the D (5 bases). Germline assignment: CDR1 MNHEY and CDR2 SVGAGI. The CDR3 spans 14 residues. Trimming took off 5 bases at V and 3 bases at J, with 11 bases between the two ends. The CDR3 protein is CASSPPGFNQPQHF. The DNA of the CDR3 is TGTGCCAGCAGTCCCCCAGGGTTCAATCAGCCCCAGCATTTT.

This chain connects TRBV12-3 or TRBV12-4 to TRBJ2-5; 10 bases line up with TRBD2. The J call could be wrong; TRBJ2-1 is a better fit for the DNA end. The CDR3 is 17 residues long. The CDR3 protein is CASSPWPASGSYNEQFF. Here the CDR3 DNA reads TGTGCCAGCAGCCCGTGGCCAGCTAGCGGGAGCTACAATGAGCAGTTCTTC.

The rearrangement links TRBV29-1 to TRBJ2-5; TRBD2 aligns across 7 bases. This CDR3 comprises 13 residues. V shed 8 bases, J shed 0 bases, and the junction held 6 bases outside the gene matches. Germline V lookup: CDR1 SQVTM, CDR2 ANQGSEA. CDR3 in DNA: TGCAGCATAATGGGGGGGAACCAAGAGACCCAGTACTTC. It translates to CSIMGGNQETQYF.